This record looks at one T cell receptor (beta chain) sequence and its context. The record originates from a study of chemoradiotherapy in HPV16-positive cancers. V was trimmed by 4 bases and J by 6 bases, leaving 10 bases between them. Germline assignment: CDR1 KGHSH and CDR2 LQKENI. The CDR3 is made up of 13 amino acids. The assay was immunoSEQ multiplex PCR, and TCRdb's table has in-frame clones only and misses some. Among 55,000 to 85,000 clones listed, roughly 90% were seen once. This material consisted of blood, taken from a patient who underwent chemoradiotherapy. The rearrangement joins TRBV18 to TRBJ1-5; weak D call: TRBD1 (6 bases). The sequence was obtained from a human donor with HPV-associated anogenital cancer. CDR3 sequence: CASSLQGSQPQHF. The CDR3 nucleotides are TGTGCCAGCTCACTACAGGGTAGTCAGCCCCAGCATTTT.